Listed here are 31 T cell receptor beta chains from one sample, sequenced in a study of neurological immune-mediated disorders. Time point: longitudinal time-point 3. TCRdb recomputed calls from the 5' RACE reads with MiXCR, one row per CDR3 protein. The sample lists under 130,000 distinct CDR3 sequences; roughly 10% were seen once. The source material was PBMCs. The receptors were gathered from a female donor with HTLV-1-associated myelopathy (HAM/TSP).

This clonotype was picked up many times. The chain recombines TRBV5-1 with TRBJ2-5; TRBD1 aligns across 9 bases. Looked up from germline, CDR1 is SGHRS and CDR2 is YFSETQ. This CDR3 contains 16 residues. Unmatched junction bases numbered 13, after V lost 5 bases and J lost 5 bases. The CDR3 region has the DNA TGCGCCAGCAGATCCGCGACAGGGGGGATCAGGGAGACCCAGTACTTC. It encodes CASRSATGGIRETQYF.

This clonotype was observed at least ten times. V is TRBV20-1 and J is TRBJ2-6; D is unclear. Per the germline V gene, CDR1 is DFQATT and CDR2 is SNEGSKA (reference sequence). V was clipped by 3 bases and J by 4 bases, with 7 bases between them. CDR3 length equals 13 residues. The CDR3 DNA reads TGCAGTGCTAGTAGGACCGGGGCCAACGTCCTGACTTTC. This gives the protein CSASRTGANVLTF.

As concerns this clonotype: Given a much more abundant clone one base away, this may be a read error. The chain employs TRBV10-3 and TRBJ1-6; TRBD1 matches 10 bases. The CDR3 runs 15 residues. CDR1 and CDR2 from the germline V gene are ENHRY and SYGVKD. The CDR3 DNA is TGTGCCATCAGTTTAGGGACAGGGGCCAATTCACCCCTCAACTTT. Translating it yields CAISLGTGANSPLNF.

This clonotype was counted at least ten times. The chain has TRBV28 and TRBJ2-3; 8 bases map to TRBD2. Trimming removed 6 bases from V and 3 bases from J; junction bases left unmatched: 8. The CDR3 runs 15 residues. Germline CDR1 MDHEN, CDR2 SYDVKM. CDR3 sequence (DNA): TGTGCCAGCAGCCCCGGGGGGGCCGGAACAGATACGCAGTATTTT. Residues: CASSPGGAGTDTQYF. Full variable domain (rest looked up from reference TRBV28 and TRBJ2-3): DVKVTQSSRYLVKRTGEKVFLECVQDMDHENMFWYRQDPGLGLRLIYFSYDVKMKEKGDIPEGYSVSREKKERFSLILESASTNQTSMYLCASSPGGAGTDTQYFGPGTRLTVL.

This clonotype was observed many times. The CDR3 sequence: CASSLGMNTGELFF. The CDR3 DNA sequence: TGCGCCAGCAGCCTGGGCATGAACACCGGGGAGCTGTTTTTT. The rearrangement links TRBV5-1 to TRBJ2-2; D is ambiguous. V was shortened by 4 bases and J by 1 base, with 8 bases between the two germline ends. Looked up from germline, CDR1 is SGHRS and CDR2 is YFSETQ. The CDR3 has 14 amino acids.

This clonotype was counted at least ten times. The chain links TRBV6-5 to TRBJ2-2; 9 bases match TRBD2. Germline CDR1 is MNHEY and CDR2 is SVGAGI. Trimming took 0 bases from V and 13 from J; bases not matched to a gene: 3. The CDR3 runs to 13 residues. The CDR3 protein is CASSYSGLAGLFF. The CDR3 nucleotides read TGTGCCAGCAGTTACTCGGGACTAGCTGGGCTGTTTTTT.

The table lists this clonotype with a few counts. The V call is TRBV6-6, the J call TRBJ2-7; no clear D. CDR3 length equals 16 residues. The germline V gene encodes CDR1 MNHNY and CDR2 SVGAGI (reference sequence). With 6 bases removed from V and 0 bases from J, the gap between germline ends came to 18 bases. The CDR3: CASRYSVGVSSYEQYF. The CDR3 nucleotides are TGTGCCAGCAGATACAGTGTTGGGGTGAGCTCCTACGAGCAGTACTTC.

This clonotype was recorded many times. V is TRBV4-1 and J is TRBJ1-1; no definite D call. This CDR3 has 16 amino acids. V was trimmed by 1 base and J by 4 bases, leaving 16 bases between them. Germline loops: CDR1 MGHRA, CDR2 YSYEKL. CDR3 DNA: TGCGCCAGCAGCCAAGTTGATATGGGGTTGATCACTGAAGCTTTCTTT. Protein: CASSQVDMGLITEAFF.

This clonotype was detected ten times or more. The chain combines TRBV3-1 with TRBJ1-6, with a possible D match to TRBD1 (6 bases). The V gene lost 2 bases and the J gene lost 3 bases, with 11 bases spanning the gap. This CDR3 is built from 16 residues. Germline loops: CDR1 LGHDT, CDR2 YNNKEL (reference sequence). Here the CDR3 reads CASSQRLTGYNSPLHF. As DNA, the CDR3 is TGTGCCAGCAGCCAAAGGCTGACAGGCTATAATTCACCCCTCCACTTT.

This clonotype was observed at least ten times. The chain has TRBV20-1 and TRBJ1-4; no clear D. V lost 4 bases, J lost 6 bases, and 9 bases lay in between. The CDR3 runs 12 residues. The germline CDR1 and CDR2 sequences are DFQATT and SNEGSKA (reference sequence). CDR3 loop: CSAISRDEKLFF. CDR3 DNA sequence: TGCAGTGCTATATCTAGGGATGAAAAACTGTTTTTT.

This clonotype came up many times. The genes are TRBV12-3 or TRBV12-4 and TRBJ1-3; D not certain. Trimming cost V 4 bases and J 0 bases, with 7 bases left between them. The CDR3 covers 14 residues. For the CDR3, the DNA is TGTGCCAGCAGTTGGCCGGACTCTGGAAACACCATATATTTT. It is translated as CASSWPDSGNTIYF.

Remarks on this clonotype: At one of its ends the junction is not consistent with the germline gene, which may arise from a read error. The gene calls are TRBV27 and TRBJ2-2, with 9 bases matching TRBD1. Germline lookup yields CDR1 MNHEY and CDR2 SMNVEV (reference sequence). The CDR3 covers 15 residues. CDR3 coding DNA: TGTGCCAGCAGTTTACACACAGGGGGCACCGGTGAGCTGTTTTTT. It translates to CASSLHTGGTGELFF.

This clonotype has ten or more counts. The rearrangement uses TRBV29-1 and TRBJ1-2; possible D gene TRBD1, 5 bases. Germline CDR1 and CDR2: SQVTM and ANQGSEA. There are 15 residues in the CDR3. Trimming took off 6 bases at V and 4 bases at J, with 21 bases between the two ends. CDR3 amino acids: CSVAPLRGGGYGYTF. CDR3 in DNA: TGCAGCGTCGCGCCCCTTCGGGGGGGTGGCTATGGCTACACCTTC.

Many counts were recorded for this clonotype. The J gene is TRBJ2-3, the V gene TRBV11-2, with TRBD1 as a possible D gene (6 bases). Germline CDR1 SGHAT, CDR2 FQNNGV. Trimming took off 8 bases at V and 2 bases at J, with 14 bases between the two ends. The CDR3 loop spans 14 amino acids. CDR3 bases: TGTGCCAGCGGTCGGACAGACTCCACAGATACGCAGTATTTT. It yields the protein CASGRTDSTDTQYF.

This clonotype came up a few times. The chain has TRBV5-1 and TRBJ2-5; TRBD2 agrees at 13 bases. Losses at the gene ends were 4 bases for V and 0 bases for J; bases not matched to a gene: 9. Germline assignment: CDR1 SGHRS and CDR2 YFSETQ. The CDR3 is made up of 18 amino acids. CDR3 in amino acids: CASSPGLAGSRHQETQYF. CDR3 DNA: TGCGCCAGCAGCCCGGGACTAGCGGGGAGCCGTCACCAAGAGACCCAGTACTTC.

This clonotype was found many times. This sequence joins TRBV5-1 and TRBJ2-7; the match to TRBD1 covers 9 bases. The CDR3 contains 15 residues. The J segment lost 2 bases and the V segment lost 3 bases, leaving 6 bases of the junction unmatched. The germline gives CDR1 SGHRS, CDR2 YFSETQ. CDR3 DNA sequence: TGCGCCAGCAGCTGGGCCGGGACAGGGACCTACGAGCAGTACTTC. This encodes CASSWAGTGTYEQYF.

This clonotype has a handful of counts. This sequence joins TRBV4-1 and TRBJ2-3, with D uncertain. V lost 0 bases, J lost 4 bases, and 17 bases lay in between. Germline loops: CDR1 MGHRA, CDR2 YSYEKL. This CDR3 is 17 amino acids long. The CDR3 loop is CASSQEESGYIADTQYF. Here the CDR3 DNA reads TGCGCCAGCAGCCAAGAAGAATCGGGCTACATAGCAGATACGCAGTATTTT.

On this clonotype itself: Just one base apart from a much larger clone, this may be a read error. The V gene is TRBV25-1, the J gene TRBJ1-4, with 7 bases identical to TRBD1. The CDR3 runs 14 residues. Germline assignment: CDR1 MGHDK and CDR2 SYGVNS. CDR3 DNA sequence: TGTACCAGCAGTGAAGGGGGCTCGAATGAAAAACTGTTTTTT. This codes for CTSSEGGSNEKLFF. The whole variable domain, remainder taken from reference TRBV25-1 and TRBJ1-4, is EADIYQTPRYLVIGTGKKITLECSQTMGHDKMYWYQQDPGMELHLIHYSYGVNSTEKGDLSSESTVSRIRTEHFPLTLESARPSHTSQYLCTSSEGGSNEKLFFGSGTQLSVL.

This clonotype occurred many times. At one end, the junction sequence differs from germline, possibly due to a read error. V and J are TRBV28 and TRBJ2-7; D is perhaps TRBD2 (5 bases). CDR3 length equals 12 residues. Germline CDR1 MDHEN, CDR2 SYDVKM. CDR3 nucleotide sequence: TGTGCCAGCAGTTCCCATGGGAGCAACCAAAACTTC. As protein: CASSSHGSNQNF.

This clonotype was seen ten or more times. This sequence joins TRBV2 and TRBJ2-2; D is undetermined. The CDR3 length is 16 residues. V was trimmed by 6 bases and J by 0 bases, leaving 14 bases between them. CDR1 and CDR2 (germline): SNHLY, FYNNEI. CDR3 nucleotide sequence: TGTGCCAGCAGCTACGACCTGATCTCGAACACCGGGGAGCTGTTTTTT. This sequence encodes CASSYDLISNTGELFF.

This clonotype was detected ten times or more. J is TRBJ2-1 and V is TRBV5-1; no clear D gene. The CDR3 is 13 amino acids. Germline V gene data show CDR1 as SGHRS and CDR2 as YFSETQ. With 3 bases removed from V and 10 bases from J, the gap between germline ends came to 14 bases. The CDR3: CASSSNNQAEQFF. Here the CDR3 DNA reads TGCGCCAGCAGCTCAAACAATCAGGCAGAGCAGTTCTTC.

This clonotype occurred a few times. This chain uses TRBV12-3 or TRBV12-4 with TRBJ2-1; 8 nucleotides line up with TRBD2. V was pared by 6 bases and J by 10 bases, with 5 bases of the junction left unmatched. CDR3 length: 12 amino acids. The CDR3 sequence: CASSGGAGEQFF. The CDR3, as DNA: TGTGCCAGCAGCGGGGGGGCAGGCGAGCAGTTCTTC.

The genes are TRBV9 and TRBJ2-7, with D hard to call. V shed 4 bases and J shed 5 bases, with 10 bases lying between them. The CDR3 covers 12 residues. Germline V CDR1 and CDR2: SGDLS, YYNGEE. CDR3 sequence: CASSQSWDEQYF. In DNA, the CDR3 is TGTGCCAGCAGCCAGAGTTGGGACGAGCAGTACTTC.

This clonotype has more than one count but fewer than ten. The V gene is TRBV6-4, the J gene TRBJ2-3; D not resolved. The V gene lost 9 bases and the J gene lost 5 bases, with 12 bases spanning the gap. CDR3 size: 12 residues. Germline CDR1 is MRHNA and CDR2 is SNTAGT. The CDR3 nucleotides read TGTGCCAGTTCGGAAATCAGAGATACGCAGTATTTT. It translates to CASSEIRDTQYF.

This clonotype was seen ten or more times. The chain links TRBV5-1 to TRBJ1-5, with D possibly TRBD1 on 5 matching bases. From germline, CDR1 is SGHRS and CDR2 YFSETQ. Trimming removed 1 base from V and 11 bases from J, with 13 bases in between. There are 13 residues in the CDR3. As DNA, the CDR3 is TGCGCCAGCAGCTTGAATTGGGGGGAGGCCCAGCATTTT. It translates to CASSLNWGEAQHF.

This clonotype was observed at least ten times. This sequence joins TRBV6-1 and TRBJ2-5; 12 bases align to TRBD2. Trimming removed 2 bases from V and 6 bases from J; junction bases left unmatched: 10. Looked up from germline, CDR1 is MNHNS and CDR2 is SASEGT. CDR3 length: 17 amino acids. The CDR3 DNA follows: TGTGCCAGCAGTGAAAATCTAGCGGGGGGGCTCAGGCAGACCCAGTACTTC. As protein: CASSENLAGGLRQTQYF.

This clonotype has at least ten counts. J is TRBJ2-3 and V is TRBV5-4; no firm D call. This CDR3 region has 14 residues. The V end was cut by 2 bases, the J end by 1 base, with 8 bases between. Germline V lookup: CDR1 SGHNT, CDR2 YYREEE (reference sequence). CDR3 nucleotide sequence: TGTGCCAGCAGCTTTGTATGGGGCACAGATACGCAGTATTTT. It translates to CASSFVWGTDTQYF.

In this sample, this clonotype turned up many times. The J gene is TRBJ1-1, the V gene TRBV29-1; TRBD1 might be the D (6 bases). CDR1 is SQVTM, CDR2 ANQGSEA, per germline. The CDR3 consists of 16 residues. The V end lost 5 bases, the J end lost 0 bases, and 19 bases lay between the germline ends. The CDR3 region has the DNA TGCAGCGTTATCTACAGAGGGGGGACTCTGAACACTGAAGCTTTCTTT. It specifies CSVIYRGGTLNTEAFF.

This clonotype was picked up many times. The chain has TRBV7-9 and TRBJ1-1; TRBD1 matches 7 bases. CDR3 length equals 13 residues. Germline-derived CDR1 and CDR2 are SEHNR and FQNEAQ (reference sequence). V lost 5 bases and J lost 4; bases outside the gene matches: 4. This chain's CDR3 is CASSAGTVTEAFF. The CDR3 DNA follows: TGTGCCAGCAGCGCCGGGACAGTCACTGAAGCTTTCTTT.

This clonotype appeared many times. The chain joins TRBV5-1 to TRBJ2-3; no clear D gene. CDR1 is SGHRS and CDR2 is YFSETQ in the germline V gene. There are 14 residues in the CDR3. Deletions cut 7 bases from V and 0 bases from J, with 12 bases between. This chain's CDR3 is CASRLEVSTDTQYF. In DNA form, the CDR3 reads TGCGCCAGCCGCCTCGAGGTTAGCACAGATACGCAGTATTTT.

This clonotype was picked up many times. The chain links TRBV10-3 to TRBJ2-2; D is unresolved. The CDR3 runs 14 residues. Germline values: CDR1 ENHRY, CDR2 SYGVKD. The V end lost 4 bases, the J end lost 3 bases, and 9 bases lay between the germline ends. CDR3 in amino acids: CAISALMDTGELFF. CDR3 in DNA: TGTGCCATCAGTGCCCTCATGGACACCGGGGAGCTGTTTTTT.